This T cell receptor beta chain was identified in a study of blood T cell repertoires in COVID-19. Study details: Sources were T cells, B-cell-depleted T cells, or PBMCs; the material itself was cDNA or gDNA.

Seattle-derived patients entered the study during active infection and were followed longitudinally. Trimming took off 6 bases at V and 10 bases at J, with 12 bases between the two ends. Germline CDR1 and CDR2: MNHNY and SVGAGI (reference sequence). The CDR3 contains 11 residues. As handled by the study authors: Amplification of reference gene primers provided the estimated nucleated cell counts. Here immunoSEQ multiplex PCR was the method, and the copy in TCRdb shows in-frame clones only, minus some. That table gives V, J and clone size, and the DNA gave D and trimming. The sample contains under 100,000 clones, roughly 84% of which appear only once.

The sequencing input was peripheral blood. The TCR originated in a woman of 80 years or more with COVID-19, enrolled during active disease. V gene TRBV6-6 combines with J gene TRBJ1-1; D may be TRBD1 (6 bases). In DNA, the CDR3 is TGTGCCAGCAGCCGTCAGGGGAGAGCTTTCTTT. Amino acid sequence: CASSRQGRAFF.